One sample yielded the 25 T cell receptor beta chains listed below, sequenced in a study of cytomegalovirus exposure and HLA in healthy donors. The primer mix had 60 Vbeta and 13 Jbeta primers. Measured with immunoSEQ multiplex PCR; TCRdb has only the in-frame clones, and not every one. The data hold roughly 220,000 clones, with 80% to 90% observed a single time. Material for sequencing was PBMCs. The receptors shown here come from a man aged 30 to 39 in good health and CMV-seronegative.

This chain connects TRBV7-8 to TRBJ2-3, with no clear D. This CDR3 is built from 13 residues. V was clipped by 5 bases and J by 7 bases, with 13 bases between them. Germline loops: CDR1 SGHVS, CDR2 FQNEAQ. CDR3 loop: CASSATVANTQYF. CDR3 sequence (DNA): TGTGCCAGCAGCGCCACAGTCGCCAATACGCAGTATTTT.

V usage is TRBV5-4 and J usage is TRBJ2-3; 7 bases agree with TRBD2. V lost 4 bases, J lost 3 bases, and 5 bases stayed unmatched. Germline V gene data show CDR1 as SGHNT and CDR2 as YYREEE (reference sequence). This CDR3 comprises 14 residues. This CDR3 is CASSGRDGTDTQYF. The CDR3 coding sequence is TGTGCCAGCAGCGGGAGGGACGGAACAGATACGCAGTATTTT. Together with reference TRBV5-4 and TRBJ2-3, the CDR3 gives the full variable domain: ETGVTQSPTHLIKTRGQQVTLRCSSQSGHNTVSWYQQALGQGPQFIFQYYREEENGRGNFPPRFSGLQFPNYSSELNVNALELDDSALYLCASSGRDGTDTQYFGPGTRLTVL.

By frequency in the sample, this clone is medium-sized. CDR3 DNA sequence: TGTGCCAGCACCCCCACCTGGGAGAGCTCCTACGAGCAGTACTTC. Amino acids: CASTPTWESSYEQYF. This rearrangement joins TRBV28 to TRBJ2-7; D perhaps matches TRBD2 (5 bases). Germline CDR1 and CDR2: MDHEN and SYDVKM. The V gene lost 7 bases and the J gene lost 0 bases, with 16 bases spanning the gap. The CDR3 loop spans 15 amino acids.

Details on this clone: Other DNA sequences of this sample code for an identical CDR3. J is TRBJ2-3 and V is TRBV5-1; unclear D gene. The CDR3 has 11 amino acids. Germline-derived CDR1 and CDR2 are SGHRS and YFSETQ. V lost 2 bases and J lost 5, with 3 bases in between. CDR3 sequence (DNA): TGCGCCAGCAGCTTCGGAGATACGCAGTATTTT. As protein: CASSFGDTQYF.

This clone was observed a handful of times. The CDR3 here is CASSPLSSGANYGYTF. DNA for the CDR3: TGTGCCAGCTCACCACTATCGTCAGGGGCTAACTATGGCTACACCTTC. This chain joins TRBV18 and TRBJ1-2; D might be TRBD1 (6 bases). Looked up from germline, CDR1 is KGHSH and CDR2 is LQKENI. V was cut by 1 base and J by 0 bases, with 12 bases left in between. The CDR3 is made up of 16 amino acids.

This chain connects TRBV5-1 to TRBJ2-1, with 9 bases that match TRBD1. CDR3 length: 16 amino acids. V dropped 5 bases and J dropped 7; count of bases not matched to a gene: 13. The germline V gene encodes CDR1 SGHRS and CDR2 YFSETQ. CDR3 loop: CASSPLQGALGNEQFF. The CDR3 DNA reads TGCGCCAGCAGTCCCTTACAGGGGGCTTTGGGGAATGAGCAGTTCTTC.

V usage is TRBV7-3 and J usage is TRBJ2-1; no clear D gene. Per germline, CDR1 SGHTA and CDR2 FQGTGA. The CDR3 has 13 residues. Between the trimmed V and J ends, which lost 2 bases and 5 bases, there was a span of 7 bases. CDR3 sequence reads: CASSLEENNEQFF. CDR3 nucleotide sequence: TGTGCCAGCAGCTTAGAGGAGAACAATGAGCAGTTCTTC.

This clone has a handful of counts. This chain uses TRBV6-5 with TRBJ1-5; TRBD1 might be the D (5 bases). Per germline, CDR1 MNHEY and CDR2 SVGAGI. The CDR3 has 14 amino acids. Trimming stripped 2 bases from V and 4 bases from J, with 9 bases between. The CDR3 DNA reads TGTGCCAGCAGTTACGCTGGGGCGAATCAGCCCCAGCATTTT. Its translation is CASSYAGANQPQHF.

The chain links TRBV4-3 to TRBJ1-1; D ambiguous. With 4 bases removed from V and 1 base from J, the gap between germline ends came to 10 bases. The CDR3 sequence is 14 residues long. The V gene's germline CDR1 is LGHNA and CDR2 YSLEER. Here the CDR3 DNA reads TGCGCCAGCAGCCCCTTAGGAGGGAACACTGAAGCTTTCTTT. Translating gives CASSPLGGNTEAFF.

On this clone itself: One end of the junction varies from germline; a read error may be responsible. The chain couples TRBV7-7 to TRBJ2-7; D is possibly TRBD2 (5 bases). The CDR3 loop spans 16 amino acids. CDR1 SSHAT and CDR2 FNYEAQ come from the germline V gene (reference sequence). The CDR3: CASSLGPPGSNYEQYF. CDR3 in DNA: TGTGCTAGCAGCTTAGGACCACCGGGATCTAACTACGAGCAGTACTTC.

The CDR3 sequence: CASGTGYGAFF. CDR3 in DNA: TGTGCCAGCGGGACAGGGTACGGAGCTTTCTTT. V and J are TRBV27 and TRBJ1-1, with 9 nucleotides matching TRBD1. The CDR3 consists of 11 residues. J was trimmed by 10 bases and V by 8 bases; bases with no gene match: 5. Germline V lookup: CDR1 MNHEY, CDR2 SMNVEV (reference sequence).

The chain couples TRBV6-1 to TRBJ1-4; 7 nucleotides align to TRBD1. CDR1 MNHNS and CDR2 SASEGT come from the germline V gene. CDR3 length: 14 residues. With 7 bases clipped from V and 7 bases from J, the junction kept 9 bases outside the gene matches. The CDR3 DNA reads TGTGCCAGCAATCGGGGGACAGTCAGTGAAAAACTGTTTTTT. It encodes CASNRGTVSEKLFF.

This clone was detected once. This chain joins TRBV7-8 and TRBJ1-5; maybe TRBD1 (6 bases). V shed 0 bases and J shed 4 bases, with 13 bases lying between them. Germline CDR1 and CDR2: SGHVS and FQNEAQ. The CDR3 runs to 16 residues. The CDR3 sequence is CASSLAGGPVNQPQHF. The CDR3 DNA reads TGTGCCAGCAGCTTAGCGGGGGGGCCCGTTAATCAGCCCCAGCATTTT.

This chain connects TRBV27 to TRBJ2-7; 9 bases fit TRBD2. With V trimmed by 2 bases and J by 0 bases, 2 bases remained unmatched. The CDR3 consists of 15 residues. The germline V gene has CDR1 MNHEY and CDR2 SMNVEV (reference sequence). DNA of the CDR3: TGTGCCAGCAGTTTAGGCGGGGGGGCCTCCTACGAGCAGTACTTC. Amino acids: CASSLGGGASYEQYF.

V gene TRBV7-2 combines with J gene TRBJ1-5; D uncertain. V was cut by 4 bases and J by 11 bases, with 15 bases left in between. The CDR3 contains 13 residues. The germline CDR1 and CDR2 sequences are SGHTA and FQGNSA. For the CDR3, the DNA is TGTGCCAGCAGCTCGGACCTCGCGGGGTCCCAGCATTTT. This translates into CASSSDLAGSQHF.

Here the CDR3 DNA reads TGTGCCAGCAGCTTAAAAGCTACCACGCAGTATTTT. Amino acids: CASSLKATTQYF. The chain carries TRBV7-8 and TRBJ2-3; D uncertain. The CDR3 runs to 12 residues. V lost 2 bases, J lost 9 bases, and 9 bases lay in between. The germline gives CDR1 SGHVS, CDR2 FQNEAQ.

The V and J genes are TRBV19 and TRBJ1-1, with D unresolved. Germline lookup yields CDR1 LNHDA and CDR2 SQIVND (reference sequence). This CDR3 is built from 14 residues. Trimming pared 5 bases from V and 1 base from J, leaving 11 bases between. The CDR3 sequence: CASSSRRSNTEAFF. The CDR3 DNA reads as TGTGCCAGTAGTTCCCGCCGGTCGAACACTGAAGCTTTCTTT.

V is TRBV19 and J is TRBJ1-3; D gene unclear. Trimming took off 5 bases at V and 0 bases at J, with 20 bases between the two ends. Per the germline V gene, CDR1 is LNHDA and CDR2 is SQIVND (reference sequence). CDR3 size: 18 residues. The CDR3 here is CASSGQRIRTISGNTIYF. CDR3 bases: TGTGCCAGTAGTGGCCAGCGGATAAGAACAATCTCTGGAAACACCATATATTTT.

The V and J genes are TRBV7-8 and TRBJ1-5; tentative D call: TRBD1 (5 bases). Germline-derived CDR1 and CDR2 are SGHVS and FQNEAQ. Trimming removed 1 base at V and 9 bases at J, with 10 bases between. The CDR3 is 13 residues long. CDR3 sequence reads: CASSLVAGGPQHF. For the CDR3, the DNA is TGTGCCAGCAGCTTAGTAGCGGGGGGGCCCCAGCATTTT.

J is TRBJ2-7 and V is TRBV2, with 7 bases fitting TRBD1. The CDR3 has 15 residues. CDR1 is SNHLY and CDR2 is FYNNEI in the germline V gene. The V gene end was trimmed by 4 bases and the J gene end by 7 bases; junction bases not matched to a gene: 13. Written as DNA, the CDR3 is TGTGCCAGCAGTGCTCAGGACAGGCTTCGTACGGAGCAGTACTTC. It is translated as CASSAQDRLRTEQYF.

V is TRBV7-2 and J is TRBJ1-3; 10 bases match TRBD1. J gave up 4 bases and V 6 bases, and 12 bases lay outside the gene matches. This CDR3 spans 17 amino acids. Germline CDR1 is SGHTA and CDR2 is FQGNSA. The CDR3 region is CASSFLTGTGAGNTIYF. CDR3 sequence (DNA): TGTGCCAGCAGTTTCCTAACCGGGACAGGGGCCGGAAACACCATATATTTT.

The V call is TRBV9, the J call TRBJ2-3; a possible D gene is TRBD2 (7 bases). Germline loops: CDR1 SGDLS, CDR2 YYNGEE. The CDR3 is 16 residues long. The germline V and J ends were trimmed by 3 bases and 4 bases, with 18 bases remaining between them. CDR3 bases: TGTGCCAGCAGCGAGGGGGGGGGACTGCCACCAGATACGCAGTATTTT. The encoded protein is CASSEGGGLPPDTQYF.

The V and J genes are TRBV28 and TRBJ1-1, with a weak D call TRBD1 (5 bases). Germline assignment: CDR1 MDHEN and CDR2 SYDVKM. The CDR3 is made up of 13 amino acids. Trimming took 7 bases from V and 0 from J, leaving 9 bases between them. The chain's CDR3 is CASTWGMNTEAFF. For the CDR3, the DNA is TGTGCCAGCACCTGGGGCATGAACACTGAAGCTTTCTTT.

Regarding this clone: The junction and the germline gene differ at one end; a read error may be behind it. This chain uses TRBV7-9 with TRBJ2-4; 7 bases are a match to TRBD1. Per the germline V gene, CDR1 is SEHNR and CDR2 is FQNEAQ (reference sequence). This CDR3 contains 18 residues. As DNA, the CDR3 is TGTTCCAGCAGCTTAGTCACCCTTGACAGGGCGACCAAAAACATTCAGTACTTC. It specifies CSSSLVTLDRATKNIQYF.

The chain is built from TRBV20-1 and TRBJ2-1, with D hard to call. V was trimmed by 1 base and J by 12 bases, leaving 10 bases between them. CDR1 is DFQATT, CDR2 SNEGSKA, per germline (reference sequence). The CDR3 loop spans 11 amino acids. DNA for the CDR3: TGCAGTGCTAGAGGAGTGCCAGGGCAGTTCTTC. As protein: CSARGVPGQFF.